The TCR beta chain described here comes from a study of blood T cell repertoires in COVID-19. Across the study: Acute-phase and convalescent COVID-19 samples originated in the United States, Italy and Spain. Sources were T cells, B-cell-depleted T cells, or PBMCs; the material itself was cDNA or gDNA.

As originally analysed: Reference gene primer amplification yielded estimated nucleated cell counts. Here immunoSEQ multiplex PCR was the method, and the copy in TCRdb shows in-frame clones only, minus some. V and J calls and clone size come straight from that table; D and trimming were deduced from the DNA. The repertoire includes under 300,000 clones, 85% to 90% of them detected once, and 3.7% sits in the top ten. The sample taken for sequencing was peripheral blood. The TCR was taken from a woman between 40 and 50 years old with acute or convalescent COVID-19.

In DNA, the CDR3 is TGTGCCAGCAGTGAGGGGAGGGGGAAGAACTATGGCTACACCTTC. Its translation: CASSEGRGKNYGYTF. The rearrangement joins TRBV6-4 to TRBJ1-2; a possible D gene is TRBD1 (6 bases). V dropped 3 bases and J dropped 2 bases, with 13 bases sitting between them. Germline V CDR1 and CDR2: MRHNA, SNTAGT. This CDR3 contains 15 residues.